A single sample gave rise to the 14 T cell receptor beta chains below, sequenced in a study of post-analysis software for immune sequencing data. The study, taken as a whole, reports: Elevated frequency relative to controls characterized roughly 5 TRBV segments in patients, TRBV5-6, TRBV5-1 and TRBV20-1 among them.

Sequencing libraries made from TCR beta cDNA carried unique molecular identifiers. In TCRdb, the PCR reads were re-called with MiXCR into one record per CDR3 protein. The sample includes about 400,000 distinct CDR3 sequences, about a third seen only once; the top ten take 13%. Their specific antigens are unknown. Sequenced: blood. Every receptor here comes from a girl between 5 and 17 years old with multiple sclerosis.

This clonotype was observed a single time. The chain combines TRBV9 with TRBJ1-1; D is perhaps TRBD1 (6 bases). The CDR3 has 16 amino acids. The V end was cut by 3 bases, the J end by 1 base, with 16 bases between. Per germline, CDR1 SGDLS and CDR2 YYNGEE. The CDR3 nucleotides read TGTGCCAGCAGCGCCCCTCCGACAGGCCGGAACACTGAAGCTTTCTTT. Translation: CASSAPPTGRNTEAFF.

The chain uses TRBV7-9 and TRBJ2-3; D is possibly TRBD1 or TRBD2 (5 bases each). Germline CDR1 and CDR2: SEHNR and FQNEAQ (reference sequence). V lost 6 bases to trimming and J lost 2 bases, with 15 bases between them. The length of the CDR3 is 15 residues. The CDR3 coding sequence is TGTGCCAGCAGAACAGCCGGGACGGTCACAGATACGCAGTATTTT. Its translation is CASRTAGTVTDTQYF.

The chain is built from TRBV5-1 and TRBJ2-1; D is uncertain. Trimming removed 0 bases at V and 3 bases at J, with 7 bases between. The CDR3 has 14 residues. Germline-derived CDR1 and CDR2 are SGHRS and YFSETQ. As DNA, the CDR3 is TGCGCCAGCAGCTTGGGGGCGGACTACAATGAGCAGTTCTTC. The encoded protein is CASSLGADYNEQFF. Full variable domain (rest looked up from reference TRBV5-1 and TRBJ2-1): KAGVTQTPRYLIKTRGQQVTLSCSPISGHRSVSWYQQTPGQGLQFLFEYFSETQRNKGNFPGRFSGRQFSNSRSEMNVSTLELGDSALYLCASSLGADYNEQFFGPGTRLTVL.

This clonotype was found once. The chain uses TRBV19 and TRBJ2-1, with D maybe TRBD2 (6 bases). The CDR3 loop spans 15 amino acids. Germline CDR1 and CDR2: LNHDA and SQIVND (reference sequence). The ends were cut back, 6 bases at V and 7 bases at J, with 19 bases in the middle. CDR3 sequence reads: CASSRAGSNRNEQFF. DNA of the CDR3: TGTGCCAGTAGCCGGGCCGGGAGTAACCGGAATGAGCAGTTCTTC. The entire variable domain, with the rest obtained from reference TRBV19 and TRBJ2-1, is as follows: DGGITQSPKYLFRKEGQNVTLSCEQNLNHDAMYWYRQDPGQGLRLIYYSQIVNDFQKGDIAEGYSVSREKKESFPLTVTSAQKNPTAFYLCASSRAGSNRNEQFFGPGTRLTVL.

This clonotype has more than one count but fewer than ten. The chain joins TRBV6-1 to TRBJ1-1; D is uncertain. The germline V and J ends were trimmed by 3 bases and 8 bases, with 13 bases remaining between them. The CDR3 has 13 amino acids. CDR1 is MNHNS, CDR2 SASEGT, per germline. The CDR3 sequence is CASSDVDGAEAFF. Written as DNA, the CDR3 is TGTGCCAGCAGTGATGTGGACGGAGCGGAAGCTTTCTTT.

This clonotype was counted a few times. V and J are TRBV6-1 and TRBJ1-5, with a weak D call TRBD1 (6 bases). This CDR3 is built from 15 residues. Trimming stripped 1 base from V and 11 bases from J, with 18 bases between. CDR1 MNHNS and CDR2 SASEGT come from the germline V gene. CDR3 in DNA: TGTGCCAGCAGTGAAGTTGAGGGACATTGGATGACCCAGCATTTT. Translating gives CASSEVEGHWMTQHF.

This chain links TRBV7-8 with TRBJ2-5; D unclear. The J call could be wrong; TRBJ2-7 is a better fit for the DNA end. CDR3 length: 13 residues. The germline V gene encodes CDR1 SGHVS and CDR2 FQNEAQ. CDR3 loop: CASSSFVVSEQYF. In nucleotides, the CDR3 is TGTGCCAGCAGCTCCTTCGTAGTCTCCGAGCAGTACTTC.

The chain recombines TRBV7-6 with TRBJ2-1; 9 bases are shared with TRBD2. Losses at the gene ends were 0 bases for V and 5 bases for J; bases not matched to a gene: 2. This CDR3 has 15 amino acids. Germline V lookup: CDR1 SGHVS, CDR2 FNYEAQ. As DNA, the CDR3 is TGTGCCAGCAGCTTAGCGACTAGCGGACACAATGAGCAGTTCTTC. It encodes CASSLATSGHNEQFF. The full variable domain, its missing parts supplied by reference TRBV7-6 and TRBJ2-1, is GAGVSQSPRYKVTKRGQDVALRCDPISGHVSLYWYRQALGQGPEFLTYFNYEAQQDKSGLPNDRFSAERPEGSISTLTIQRTEQRDSAMYRCASSLATSGHNEQFFGPGTRLTVL.

This chain joins TRBV5-1 and TRBJ2-5, with 7 bases fitting TRBD1. The CDR3 runs to 15 residues. The V and J ends lost 0 bases and 11 bases, in that order; junction bases with no gene match: 13. Germline CDR1 reads SGHRS; CDR2 reads YFSETQ. The CDR3 sequence is CASSLVGTEFGEQYF. In nucleotides, the CDR3 is TGCGCCAGCAGCTTGGTTGGGACAGAGTTCGGGGAGCAGTACTTC.

This clonotype was observed a few times. The rearrangement links TRBV12-3 or TRBV12-4 to TRBJ1-1, with 7 bases aligning to TRBD1. CDR3 length equals 14 residues. The ends lost 6 bases at V and 4 bases at J; junction bases unmatched: 8. The CDR3 loop is CASRYPGQRTEAFF. The CDR3 nucleotides are TGTGCCAGCAGGTACCCGGGACAGCGCACTGAAGCTTTCTTT.

This clonotype has just a few counts. The genes are TRBV7-9 and TRBJ2-1; unclear D gene. The CDR3 has 11 residues. CDR1 is SEHNR, CDR2 FQNEAQ, per germline (reference sequence). V dropped 5 bases and J dropped 9 bases, with 8 bases sitting between them. CDR3 bases: TGTGCCAGCAGCCCCCATAGTGAGCAGTTCTTC. As protein: CASSPHSEQFF.

The chain recombines TRBV3-1 with TRBJ2-7, with D perhaps matching TRBD2 (5 bases). Germline CDR1 reads LGHDT; CDR2 reads YNNKEL (reference sequence). V was clipped by 0 bases and J by 0 bases, with 9 bases between them. The CDR3 is made up of 15 amino acids. The CDR3 is CASSQDSGSSYEQYF. For the CDR3, the DNA is TGTGCCAGCAGCCAAGATTCGGGGAGCTCCTACGAGCAGTACTTC.

This clonotype has only one observation. This chain joins TRBV25-1 and TRBJ1-2, with D possibly being TRBD1 (5 bases). The CDR3 contains 16 residues. Between the trimmed V and J ends, which lost 4 bases and 1 base, there was a span of 16 bases. Germline lookup yields CDR1 MGHDK and CDR2 SYGVNS. As DNA, the CDR3 is TGTGCCAGCAGTGCTGGGACGGCCAGCCTTAACTATGGCTACACCTTC. This sequence encodes CASSAGTASLNYGYTF.

This chain links TRBV12-3 or TRBV12-4 with TRBJ2-5, with TRBD2 matching 13 bases. V lost 5 bases and J lost 5; bases outside the gene matches: 11. The CDR3 consists of 17 residues. CDR3 nucleotides: TGTGCCAGCAGTGGACTAGCGGGGGAGGTAAAGGTGGAGACCCAGTACTTC. This codes for CASSGLAGEVKVETQYF.